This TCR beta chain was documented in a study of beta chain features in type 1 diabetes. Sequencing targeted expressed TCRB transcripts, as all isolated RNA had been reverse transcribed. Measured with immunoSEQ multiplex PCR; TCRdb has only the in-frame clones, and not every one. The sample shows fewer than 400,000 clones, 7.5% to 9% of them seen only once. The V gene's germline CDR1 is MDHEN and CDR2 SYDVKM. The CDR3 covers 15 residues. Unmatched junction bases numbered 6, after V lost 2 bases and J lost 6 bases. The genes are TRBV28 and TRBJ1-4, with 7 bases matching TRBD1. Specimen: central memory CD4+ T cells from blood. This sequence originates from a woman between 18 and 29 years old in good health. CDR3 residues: CASSLMGQSYEKLFF. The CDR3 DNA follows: TGTGCCAGCAGTTTAATGGGACAGTCTTATGAAAAACTGTTTTTT.